These 13 T cell receptor beta chains were sequenced from one sample in a study of CD8 T cells in Susac syndrome. RNA totalling about 0.5 to 1 ug underwent reverse transcription with random hexamers. Each CDR3 protein gets one entry after TCRdb re-called the immunoSEQ multiplex PCR reads with MiXCR. The table has about 160,000 distinct CDR3 sequences, just over 90% seen once. The sequencing input was CD4+ T cells from PBMCs. These receptors came from a human donor in good health.

V is TRBV3-1 and J is TRBJ1-2; D is undetermined. CDR3 length: 17 residues. The V gene lost 3 bases and the J gene lost 4 bases, with 21 bases spanning the gap. Germline V gives CDR1 LGHDT, CDR2 YNNKEL (reference sequence). The CDR3 loop reads CASSQSIGSTDGYGYTF. The CDR3 region has the DNA TGTGCCAGCAGCCAGTCAATAGGGAGTACCGACGGCTATGGCTACACCTTC.

The CDR3 DNA reads as TGCGCCAGCAGCTTGGAACCCCTGCTCACAGATACGCAGTATTTT. Its protein is CASSLEPLLTDTQYF. The gene calls are TRBV5-1 and TRBJ2-3; D is unclear. V lost 0 bases, J lost 2 bases, and 10 bases lay in between. CDR3 length: 15 amino acids. Germline V CDR1 and CDR2: SGHRS, YFSETQ.

The chain carries TRBV18 and TRBJ2-2, with no clear D. Trimming cost V 2 bases and J 5 bases, with 0 bases left between them. Looked up from germline, CDR1 is KGHSH and CDR2 is LQKENI. The CDR3 totals 11 residues. CDR3: CASSPTGELFF. The CDR3 DNA follows: TGTGCCAGCTCACCAACCGGGGAGCTGTTTTTT.

The rearrangement uses TRBV18 and TRBJ1-5, with D hard to call. CDR3 size: 16 residues. Germline CDR1 is KGHSH and CDR2 is LQKENI. Trimming took 3 bases from V and 2 from J, leaving 14 bases between them. This chain's CDR3 is CASSPFVQARNQPQHF. The CDR3 DNA reads TGTGCCAGCTCACCGTTCGTTCAGGCCCGCAATCAGCCCCAGCATTTT.

The gene calls are TRBV5-6 and TRBJ2-7; maybe TRBD2 (5 bases). The V gene lost 4 bases and the J gene lost 1 base, with 9 bases spanning the gap. Germline lookup yields CDR1 SGHDT and CDR2 YYEEEE. This CDR3 has 13 residues. CDR3 sequence: CASSARDSYEQYF. As DNA, the CDR3 is TGTGCCAGCAGCGCCCGGGATTCCTACGAGCAGTACTTC.

The rearrangement joins TRBV4-1 to TRBJ1-5; D possibly corresponds to TRBD1 (5 bases). The V end lost 1 base, the J end lost 2 bases, and 18 bases lay between the germline ends. The CDR3 sequence is 18 residues long. The V gene's germline CDR1 is MGHRA and CDR2 YSYEKL. The CDR3 spells CASSQGVRGIEGNQPQHF. CDR3 in DNA: TGCGCCAGCAGCCAAGGGGTACGGGGCATCGAGGGCAATCAGCCCCAGCATTTT.

The J gene is TRBJ2-7, the V gene TRBV5-1; 8 bases align to TRBD1. Germline V gives CDR1 SGHRS, CDR2 YFSETQ. The CDR3 covers 15 residues. The junction had 6 bases not matched to a gene; V was cut back by 0 bases and J by 4 bases. Here the CDR3 reads CASSLEDRVAYEQYF. CDR3 in DNA: TGCGCCAGCAGCTTGGAGGACAGGGTCGCTTACGAGCAGTACTTC.

In this sample, this clonotype turned up once. This chain connects TRBV5-1 to TRBJ1-2; TRBD1 matches at 10 bases. The germline V gene has CDR1 SGHRS and CDR2 YFSETQ. V was pared by 3 bases and J by 8 bases, with 10 bases of the junction left unmatched. The CDR3 covers 15 residues. This chain's CDR3 is CASSSTTGTGEGYTF. In nucleotides, the CDR3 is TGCGCCAGCAGCTCTACAACCGGGACAGGGGAAGGCTACACCTTC.

This chain connects TRBV6-5 to TRBJ2-5; TRBD2 matches 11 bases. Per the germline V gene, CDR1 is MNHEY and CDR2 is SVGAGI. V was clipped by 7 bases and J by 2 bases; unmatched bases: 6. The CDR3 contains 15 residues. CDR3 protein: CASMGPSGGQETQYF. The CDR3 DNA reads as TGTGCCAGCATGGGTCCTAGCGGGGGGCAAGAGACCCAGTACTTC.

The chain employs TRBV6-6 and TRBJ1-2, with D perhaps matching TRBD1 (6 bases). Germline values: CDR1 MNHNY, CDR2 SVGAGI (reference sequence). The CDR3 is 12 amino acids. V was pared by 10 bases and J by 7 bases, with 16 bases between. CDR3 residues: CAIADSGLGYTF. CDR3 bases: TGTGCCATTGCGGACAGCGGCCTTGGCTACACCTTC.

The CDR3 region has the DNA TGCAGTGCTAGAGTGGGGTACTTCTCCTACAATGAGCAGTTCTTC. It codes for CSARVGYFSYNEQFF. The chain recombines TRBV20-1 with TRBJ2-1; D is ambiguous. Trimming took off 1 base at V and 0 bases at J, with 10 bases between the two ends. CDR3 length: 15 residues. CDR1 and CDR2 (germline): DFQATT, SNEGSKA (reference sequence).

The V and J genes are TRBV19 and TRBJ1-2; D may be TRBD1 (5 bases). Germline V lookup: CDR1 LNHDA, CDR2 SQIVND (reference sequence). The length of the CDR3 is 12 residues. Trimming shortened V by 11 bases and J by 4 bases, and 14 bases separated the two germline ends. CDR3 sequence: CAVGQVAYGYTF. The DNA for the CDR3 is TGTGCCGTGGGGCAGGTCGCCTATGGCTACACCTTC.

The chain couples TRBV6-5 to TRBJ2-5; the D call may be TRBD1 or TRBD2 (5 bases each). CDR3 length equals 15 residues. Germline values: CDR1 MNHEY, CDR2 SVGAGI. Trimming shortened V by 0 bases and J by 0 bases, and 8 bases separated the two germline ends. CDR3 loop: CASSYSRGDQETQYF. The CDR3 region has the DNA TGTGCCAGCAGTTACTCGAGAGGGGACCAAGAGACCCAGTACTTC.